This is a list of T cell receptor beta chains from one sample in a study of post-analysis software for immune sequencing data. TCRdb independently ran MiXCR on the PCR reads; one entry per CDR3 protein. This sample has about 430,000 distinct CDR3 sequences; 30% to 45% occur once, and the top ten carry 7.6%. Sequencing was done on a sample of blood. The receptors come from a girl aged 2-9 years with multiple sclerosis. The CDR3 runs from the conserved cysteine through the conserved F or W. The D gene is left open where the match is weak. Not all rows give a size; the values are once, few, many and, for expanded clones, a class.

cdr3_aa: CASSRRGSGANVLTF
cdr3_nt: TGTGCCAGCAGCCGCCGTGGCTCTGGGGCCAACGTCCTGACTTTC
v_call: TRBV5-6
d_call: .
j_call: TRBJ2-6
clone_size: few

cdr3_aa: CASSLSLGGPTDTQYF
cdr3_nt: TGTGCCAGCAGTTTATCGCTCGGGGGGCCTACAGATACGCAGTATTTT
v_call: TRBV27
d_call: .
j_call: TRBJ2-3
clone_size: .

cdr3_aa: CASSVDNSPNSPLHF
cdr3_nt: TGTGCCAGCAGCGTAGACAACAGCCCCAATTCACCCCTCCACTTT
v_call: TRBV9
d_call: .
j_call: TRBJ1-6
clone_size: few

cdr3_aa: CASSLDYFNQPQHF
cdr3_nt: TGTGCCAGCAGCTTAGACTATTTTAATCAGCCCCAGCATTTT
v_call: TRBV7-2
d_call: .
j_call: TRBJ1-5
clone_size: .

cdr3_aa: CSVVWQGRNTEAFF
cdr3_nt: TGCAGCGTTGTATGGCAAGGGAGGAACACTGAAGCTTTCTTT
v_call: TRBV29-1
d_call: .
j_call: TRBJ1-1
clone_size: .

cdr3_aa: CATSRDLRAGMLQETQYF
cdr3_nt: TGTGCCACCAGCAGAGATCTGAGGGCGGGGATGCTCCAAGAGACCCAGTACTTC
v_call: TRBV15
d_call: .
j_call: TRBJ2-5
clone_size: .

cdr3_aa: CASSLLDQLARETQYF
cdr3_nt: TGTGCCAGCAGCTTATTAGATCAACTAGCGCGTGAGACCCAGTACTTC
v_call: TRBV5-6
d_call: TRBD2
j_call: TRBJ2-5
clone_size: few

cdr3_aa: CATRAGGPGNEQFF
cdr3_nt: TGTGCCACCCGAGCGGGAGGGCCGGGGAATGAGCAGTTCTTC
v_call: TRBV24-1
d_call: TRBD2
j_call: TRBJ2-1
clone_size: .

cdr3_aa: CASSLPGRETQYF
cdr3_nt: TGCGCCAGCAGCTTGCCGGGAAGAGAGACCCAGTACTTC
v_call: TRBV5-1
d_call: .
j_call: TRBJ2-5
clone_size: .

cdr3_aa: CASSLTPHAGAAGELFF
cdr3_nt: TGTGCCAGCAGCTTAACACCCCACGCGGGAGCGGCCGGGGAGCTGTTTTTT
v_call: TRBV7-3
d_call: TRBD2
j_call: TRBJ2-2
clone_size: few

cdr3_aa: CAISSGTSGRNEQFF
cdr3_nt: TGTGCCATCAGTTCCGGGACTAGCGGGAGGAATGAGCAGTTCTTC
v_call: TRBV10-3
d_call: TRBD2
j_call: TRBJ2-1
clone_size: .

cdr3_aa: CSASSSGMRQETQYF
cdr3_nt: TGCAGTGCTAGTTCTAGCGGGATGAGACAAGAGACCCAGTACTTC
v_call: TRBV20-1
d_call: TRBD2
j_call: TRBJ2-5
clone_size: few

cdr3_aa: CSVEGQGATQYF
cdr3_nt: TGCAGCGTTGAAGGGCAGGGGGCCACCCAGTACTTC
v_call: TRBV29-1
d_call: TRBD1
j_call: TRBJ2-5
clone_size: few

cdr3_aa: CASNGRSGEQFF
cdr3_nt: TGTGCCAGCAACGGGAGGAGCGGCGAGCAGTTCTTC
v_call: TRBV9
d_call: TRBD2
j_call: TRBJ2-1
clone_size: few

cdr3_aa: CASTLGTSDTQYF
cdr3_nt: TGTGCCAGCACTCTCGGGACTAGCGATACGCAGTATTTT
v_call: TRBV12-3/TRBV12-4
d_call: TRBD2
j_call: TRBJ2-3
clone_size: .

cdr3_aa: CASSFWTGSNEKLFF
cdr3_nt: TGTGCCAGCAGCTTCTGGACAGGATCAAATGAAAAACTGTTTTTT
v_call: TRBV7-6
d_call: TRBD1
j_call: TRBJ1-4
clone_size: .

cdr3_aa: CASTTTRSHEQYF
cdr3_nt: TGTGCCAGCACAACCACTAGGTCCCACGAGCAGTACTTC
v_call: TRBV6-6
d_call: .
j_call: TRBJ2-7
clone_size: .

cdr3_aa: CASSLGEVLGEQYF
cdr3_nt: TGTGCCAGCAGCTTAGGGGAGGTTTTGGGCGAGCAGTACTTC
v_call: TRBV7-9
d_call: .
j_call: TRBJ2-7
clone_size: few